Presented here are 29 T cell receptor beta chains from one specimen sequenced in a study of a mutant IDH1 vaccine in newly diagnosed glioma. As to time point: week 47, end of study. Doses of 300 ug of mutant IDH1 20-mer peptide were given with topical imiquimod. The repertoire was sequenced with immunoSEQ multiplex PCR; TCRdb's copy has only in-frame clones and lacks some. The data hold 30,000 to 40,000 clones, with around 87% observed a single time. These TCRs are of unknown antigen specificity. The sample in question was PBMCs, obtained from a glioma patient whose treatment included an IDH1 peptide vaccine. The receptors stem from a woman aged 30 to 39 with glioma.

The gene calls are TRBV9 and TRBJ2-1; 9 bases are a match to TRBD1. CDR3 length equals 15 residues. The V gene's germline CDR1 is SGDLS and CDR2 YYNGEE. Trimming cost V 4 bases and J 6 bases; bases outside gene matches: 8. CDR3 in DNA: TGTGCCAGCAGCCCGGGGACAGGGAAGGTCAATGAGCAGTTCTTC. Its protein product is CASSPGTGKVNEQFF.

This clone appeared a single time. The rearrangement uses TRBV4-1 and TRBJ1-5; weak D call: TRBD1 (6 bases). The CDR3 sequence is 16 residues long. Germline V gene data show CDR1 as MGHRA and CDR2 as YSYEKL. Trimming stripped 2 bases from V and 4 bases from J, with 15 bases between. The CDR3 DNA sequence: TGCGCCAGCAGCCAAATCCTGGGGGCCCCAAATCAGCCCCAGCATTTT. Translated: CASSQILGAPNQPQHF.

This clone came up once. The chain uses TRBV5-4 and TRBJ1-2; 9 nucleotides align to TRBD1. The CDR3 extends over 14 amino acids. Germline CDR1 and CDR2: SGHNT and YYREEE (reference sequence). The trim removed 4 bases at V and 3 bases at J, leaving 4 bases unmatched. CDR3 sequence reads: CASSLWTGDYGYTF. The CDR3, as DNA: TGTGCCAGCAGCCTGTGGACAGGGGACTATGGCTACACCTTC.

The chain combines TRBV19 with TRBJ1-1, with 8 bases that match TRBD1. This CDR3 contains 16 residues. The germline CDR1 and CDR2 sequences are LNHDA and SQIVND (reference sequence). V trimming: 5 bases; J trimming: 4 bases; junction bases outside the gene matches: 12. The CDR3: CASSGAGRGRGTEAFF. CDR3 nucleotides: TGTGCCAGTAGTGGGGCCGGCAGGGGGCGAGGCACTGAAGCTTTCTTT.

V usage is TRBV2 and J usage is TRBJ1-2; 12 positions match TRBD1. After removal of 2 bases from V and 11 bases from J, the junction contained 6 bases not matched to a gene. Germline CDR1 is SNHLY and CDR2 is FYNNEI. CDR3 size: 14 residues. The CDR3 nucleotides are TGTGCCAGCAGTGAAAGCGGGACAGGGGGCATTTACACCTTC. It encodes CASSESGTGGIYTF. The variable domain in full, with the rest retrieved from reference TRBV2 and TRBJ1-2, is EPEVTQTPSHQVTQMGQEVILRCVPISNHLYFYWYRQILGQKVEFLVSFYNNEISEKSEIFDDQFSVERPDGSNFTLKIRSTKLEDSAMYFCASSESGTGGIYTFGSGTRLTVV.

The chain recombines TRBV11-2 with TRBJ1-1, with 8 bases lining up with TRBD1. Per germline, CDR1 SGHAT and CDR2 FQNNGV. The CDR3 consists of 13 residues. V dropped 5 bases and J dropped 4; count of bases not matched to a gene: 3. CDR3 in DNA: TGTGCCAGCAGCGAAGACAGGGGCACTGAAGCTTTCTTT. This codes for CASSEDRGTEAFF.

V gene TRBV19 combines with J gene TRBJ2-7; TRBD2 matches 13 bases. The CDR3 is 15 amino acids. The V gene's germline CDR1 is LNHDA and CDR2 SQIVND (reference sequence). J gave up 5 bases and V 0 bases, and 1 base lay outside the gene matches. CDR3 DNA sequence: TGTGCCAGTAGTATAGACGGGACTAGCGGGGACGAGCAGTACTTC. Translating it yields CASSIDGTSGDEQYF.

V usage is TRBV7-6 and J usage is TRBJ2-2; TRBD1 matches 7 bases. Losses at the gene ends were 2 bases for V and 5 bases for J; bases not matched to a gene: 8. Per germline, CDR1 SGHVS and CDR2 FNYEAQ. The CDR3 covers 16 residues. The CDR3 loop is CASSLPRQGGTGELFF. In DNA form, the CDR3 reads TGTGCCAGCAGCTTACCCAGACAGGGCGGGACCGGGGAGCTGTTTTTT. The full variable domain, its missing parts supplied by reference TRBV7-6 and TRBJ2-2, is GAGVSQSPRYKVTKRGQDVALRCDPISGHVSLYWYRQALGQGPEFLTYFNYEAQQDKSGLPNDRFSAERPEGSISTLTIQRTEQRDSAMYRCASSLPRQGGTGELFFGEGSRLTVL.

The chain carries TRBV13 and TRBJ2-3; 8 bases align to TRBD2. The CDR3 loop spans 14 amino acids. Trimming took 0 bases from V and 7 from J; bases not matched to a gene: 3. CDR1 and CDR2 from the germline V gene are PRHDT and FYEKMQ (reference sequence). CDR3 nucleotides: TGTGCCAGCAGCTTAGGTAGCGGGGTGTATACGCAGTATTTT. Translation gives CASSLGSGVYTQYF.

The chain uses TRBV6-5 and TRBJ1-4; the D gene is possibly TRBD1 (6 bases). V gave up 2 bases and J gave up 7 bases, with 14 bases separating them. Germline-derived CDR1 and CDR2 are MNHEY and SVGAGI. The CDR3 loop spans 15 amino acids. CDR3 sequence: CASSYGGARGEKLFF. The CDR3 region has the DNA TGTGCCAGCAGTTACGGTGGCGCCAGGGGTGAAAAACTGTTTTTT.

V usage is TRBV11-2 and J usage is TRBJ1-3, with D possibly matching TRBD1 (6 bases). Trimming cost V 6 bases and J 2 bases, with 17 bases left between them. The CDR3 extends over 16 amino acids. The V gene's germline CDR1 is SGHAT and CDR2 FQNNGV. CDR3 in amino acids: CASRDSGHLAGNTIYF. In nucleotides, the CDR3 is TGTGCCAGCAGAGATTCGGGACACTTAGCTGGAAACACCATATATTTT.

The J gene is TRBJ2-7, the V gene TRBV6-5; a weak D match, TRBD1 (6 bases). V was cut by 6 bases and J by 6 bases, with 12 bases left in between. The germline V gene has CDR1 MNHEY and CDR2 SVGAGI. The CDR3 spans 12 residues. The CDR3 spells CASSLTGREQYF. Here the CDR3 DNA reads TGTGCCAGCAGCTTAACAGGGCGCGAGCAGTACTTC.

The genes are TRBV5-6 and TRBJ1-1; possible D gene TRBD1, 5 bases. Germline CDR1 SGHDT, CDR2 YYEEEE. The CDR3 is 14 amino acids. Trimming took off 2 bases at V and 1 base at J, with 9 bases between the two ends. In nucleotides, the CDR3 is TGTGCCAGCAGCTTCGACAGCCGGAACACTGAAGCTTTCTTT. Amino acid sequence: CASSFDSRNTEAFF. The full variable domain, with the rest looked up from reference TRBV5-6 and TRBJ1-1, is DAGVTQSPTHLIKTRGQQVTLRCSPKSGHDTVSWYQQALGQGPQFIFQYYEEEERQRGNFPDRFSGHQFPNYSSELNVNALLLGDSALYLCASSFDSRNTEAFFGQGTRLTVV.

The gene calls are TRBV7-2 and TRBJ2-3, with D tentatively TRBD2 (5 bases). The V end was cut by 2 bases, the J end by 6 bases, with 12 bases between. Germline V gene lookup returns CDR1 SGHTA and CDR2 FQGNSA. The length of the CDR3 is 14 residues. The CDR3: CASSLLLSGDTQYF. Written as DNA, the CDR3 is TGTGCCAGCAGCTTACTGCTCTCGGGGGATACGCAGTATTTT.

J is TRBJ1-4 and V is TRBV13, with D unresolved. Germline CDR1 is PRHDT and CDR2 is FYEKMQ (reference sequence). Trimming removed 6 bases at V and 0 bases at J, with 11 bases between. This CDR3 has 15 amino acids. The CDR3 sequence: CASRWRGATNEKLFF. CDR3 DNA: TGTGCCAGCAGATGGCGGGGAGCAACTAATGAAAAACTGTTTTTT.

The chain employs TRBV7-2 and TRBJ2-6, with TRBD1 matching 8 bases. Germline CDR1 SGHTA, CDR2 FQGNSA. V lost 5 bases to trimming and J lost 3 bases; unmatched junction nucleotides: 6. The CDR3 contains 16 residues. The CDR3 coding sequence is TGTGCCAGCAGCCAGGACAGGGCTTATGGGGCCAACGTCCTGACTTTC. Its protein product is CASSQDRAYGANVLTF.

The V gene is TRBV18, the J gene TRBJ1-3; maybe TRBD1 (5 bases). V lost 6 bases to trimming and J lost 3 bases, with 9 bases between them. CDR1 and CDR2 from the germline V gene are KGHSH and LQKENI. This CDR3 region has 13 residues. In DNA form, the CDR3 reads TGTGCCAGCTCCCCCGGGGGTGGAAACACCATATATTTT. Encoded protein: CASSPGGGNTIYF.

This chain joins TRBV10-1 and TRBJ2-2, with 9 bases matching TRBD2. Germline CDR1 and CDR2: WNHNN and SYGVQD (reference sequence). J lost 5 bases, V lost 5 bases, and 9 bases had no gene match. The CDR3 runs 16 residues. This CDR3 reads CASSLTLAGRTGELFF. CDR3 nucleotides: TGCGCCAGCAGTCTTACCCTAGCGGGGAGAACCGGGGAGCTGTTTTTT.

In this sample, this clone turned up once. The rearrangement uses TRBV5-8 and TRBJ2-3; no clear D. Germline V gene lookup returns CDR1 SGHTS and CDR2 YDEGEE. Trimming took 3 bases from V and 9 from J, leaving 2 bases between them. This CDR3 is 9 amino acids long. CDR3 bases: TGTGCCAGCAGCTGGACGCAGTATTTT. Protein product: CASSWTQYF.

The chain is built from TRBV5-1 and TRBJ2-5; either TRBD1 or TRBD2 may supply D (5 bases each). The germline V gene encodes CDR1 SGHRS and CDR2 YFSETQ. This CDR3 is 15 amino acids long. Trimming shortened V by 0 bases and J by 3 bases, and 12 bases separated the two germline ends. The CDR3 nucleotides are TGCGCCAGCAGCTTGGAACCGGGACGAGAAGAGACCCAGTACTTC. It specifies CASSLEPGREETQYF.

The chain links TRBV5-4 to TRBJ2-7; 7 bases align to TRBD1. The J segment lost 6 bases and the V segment lost 5 bases, leaving 11 bases of the junction unmatched. Germline V gives CDR1 SGHNT, CDR2 YYREEE (reference sequence). There are 14 residues in the CDR3. As DNA, the CDR3 is TGTGCCAGCAGACCTGACAGGGTTCCGGGCGAGCAGTACTTC. Translation gives CASRPDRVPGEQYF.

The chain links TRBV9 to TRBJ1-5, with TRBD1 as a possible D gene (5 bases). The V gene's germline CDR1 is SGDLS and CDR2 YYNGEE. This CDR3 has 15 residues. V shed 0 bases and J shed 5 bases, with 12 bases lying between them. CDR3 protein: CASSVGGGGYQPQHF. DNA for the CDR3: TGTGCCAGCAGCGTAGGTGGGGGGGGGTATCAGCCCCAGCATTTT.

J is TRBJ2-7 and V is TRBV2, with D perhaps TRBD2 (5 bases). The germline V gene encodes CDR1 SNHLY and CDR2 FYNNEI. Trimming shortened V by 3 bases and J by 1 base, and 10 bases separated the two germline ends. The CDR3 is 14 amino acids. CDR3 loop: CASSETTASYEQYF. The CDR3 coding sequence is TGTGCCAGCAGTGAGACTACCGCGTCCTACGAGCAGTACTTC.

Here the CDR3 DNA reads TGTGCCAGCAGCGGACTAGACTACGAGCAGTACTTC. Protein: CASSGLDYEQYF. The chain recombines TRBV5-4 with TRBJ2-7; 7 positions agree with TRBD2. V shed 4 bases and J 3 bases; nucleotides not matched to a gene: 1. Germline CDR1 is SGHNT and CDR2 is YYREEE (reference sequence). The CDR3 is made up of 12 amino acids.

V gene TRBV18 combines with J gene TRBJ1-6; no reliable D call. The germline gives CDR1 KGHSH, CDR2 LQKENI. The germline V and J ends were trimmed by 2 bases and 7 bases, with 9 bases remaining between them. The CDR3 loop spans 14 amino acids. Written as DNA, the CDR3 is TGTGCCAGCTCACCAAACCCCCTAAATTCACCCCTCCACTTT. Amino acids: CASSPNPLNSPLHF.

The chain uses TRBV7-9 and TRBJ2-5; D unresolved. This CDR3 contains 14 residues. The ends were cut back, 8 bases at V and 5 bases at J, with 18 bases in the middle. The germline V gene has CDR1 SEHNR and CDR2 FQNEAQ (reference sequence). CDR3 region: CASGGLSPTETQYF. The CDR3 DNA reads as TGTGCCAGCGGCGGCTTATCCCCCACGGAGACCCAGTACTTC.

This clone was seen a few times. This sequence joins TRBV19 and TRBJ2-3; D is possibly TRBD2 (5 bases). V lost 6 bases, J lost 6 bases, and 19 bases lay in between. The CDR3 length is 15 residues. Germline CDR1 LNHDA, CDR2 SQIVND (reference sequence). The CDR3 DNA sequence: TGTGCCAGTAGCATCTCGGGCACGGCGGGCGATACGCAGTATTTT. This gives the protein CASSISGTAGDTQYF.

The rearrangement links TRBV6-6 to TRBJ1-1; D is perhaps TRBD1 (5 bases). The length of the CDR3 is 12 residues. The germline V gene encodes CDR1 MNHNY and CDR2 SVGAGI (reference sequence). V was shortened by 6 bases and J by 5 bases, with 10 bases between the two germline ends. In DNA form, the CDR3 reads TGTGCCAGCAGCCCTGGGGGGACTGAAGCTTTCTTT. Amino acid sequence: CASSPGGTEAFF.

This chain joins TRBV7-6 and TRBJ1-6, with a weak D call TRBD1 (5 bases). This CDR3 is 15 amino acids long. Germline values: CDR1 SGHVS, CDR2 FNYEAQ. The germline V and J ends were trimmed by 1 base and 7 bases, with 11 bases remaining between them. Here the CDR3 DNA reads TGTGCCAGCAGCTTAGTGCGGGGCTCGAATTCACCCCTCCACTTT. Its translation: CASSLVRGSNSPLHF.